This entry describes one T cell receptor (beta chain). The sample originates from a study of blood T cell repertoires in COVID-19. Across the study: Sites in the United States, Italy and Spain provided acute and convalescent COVID-19 samples.

As handled by the study authors: Amplification from reference gene primers served as the basis for estimated nucleated cell counts. Clones were read by immunoSEQ multiplex PCR, and TCRdb kept only the in-frame ones, dropping some. The V and J calls and clone size come from that table; D and trimming were worked out from the DNA. The sample yields 70,000 to 95,000 clones, around 88% seen once. The clonotype comes from a woman of 80 years or more with acute or convalescent COVID-19. Specimen: peripheral blood.

This CDR3 is CASSLVLAGGRGDTQYF. CDR3 coding DNA: TGCGCCAGCAGCTTGGTACTAGCGGGGGGCCGGGGAGATACGCAGTATTTT. The V call is TRBV5-1, the J call TRBJ2-3; 12 positions match TRBD2. The CDR3 is 17 amino acids. Germline V gene data show CDR1 as SGHRS and CDR2 as YFSETQ. Unmatched junction bases numbered 7, after V lost 0 bases and J lost 5 bases.